The 18 T cell receptor beta chains given below trace back to one sample, sequenced in a study of T cell responses to AZD1222 COVID-19 vaccine. Sequenced by immunoSEQ multiplex PCR; TCRdb stores in-frame clones only, minus some. This table has roughly 180,000 clones, just over 85% appearing once. The input for sequencing was peripheral blood, taken on day 0 of AZD1222 vaccination. The receptors originated from an adult in good health.

The V call is TRBV6-4, the J call TRBJ1-2; TRBD1 agrees at 10 bases. CDR3 length: 14 amino acids. Germline V gene lookup returns CDR1 MRHNA and CDR2 SNTAGT. The trim removed 6 bases at V and 2 bases at J, leaving 3 bases unmatched. In DNA form, the CDR3 reads TGTGCCAGCAGCCCGACAGGGGGCAACTATGGCTACACCTTC. Translation gives CASSPTGGNYGYTF.

V gene TRBV19 combines with J gene TRBJ1-2; D unresolved. V was trimmed by 0 bases and J by 3 bases, leaving 8 bases between them. CDR1 LNHDA and CDR2 SQIVND come from the germline V gene (reference sequence). This CDR3 is built from 14 residues. The CDR3 loop reads CASSIDEGDYGYTF. The CDR3 nucleotides read TGTGCCAGTAGTATAGATGAGGGAGACTATGGCTACACCTTC.

The chain uses TRBV19 and TRBJ1-2; perhaps TRBD1 as D (5 bases). Germline CDR1 LNHDA, CDR2 SQIVND (reference sequence). This CDR3 comprises 19 residues. Deletions cut 1 base from V and 4 bases from J, with 25 bases between. CDR3 sequence reads: CASSIGLRDRFSFPYGYTF. The DNA for the CDR3 is TGTGCCAGTAGTATAGGGCTACGGGACCGCTTTTCTTTTCCCTATGGCTACACCTTC.

V gene TRBV6-5 combines with J gene TRBJ1-6, with D possibly TRBD1 on 5 matching bases. Germline V gene lookup returns CDR1 MNHEY and CDR2 SVGAGI. The CDR3 length is 15 residues. The V end lost 4 bases, the J end lost 6 bases, and 13 bases lay between the germline ends. CDR3 nucleotide sequence: TGTGCCAGCAGTTTGAGTCAGGGCTTTAATTCACCCCTCCACTTT. Its translation: CASSLSQGFNSPLHF.

This sequence joins TRBV11-3 and TRBJ1-1, with D maybe TRBD1 (5 bases). Germline CDR1 and CDR2: SGHNT and YENEEA. The CDR3 sequence is 14 residues long. V gave up 5 bases and J gave up 4 bases, with 14 bases separating them. The CDR3 sequence: CASSQGGRVTEAFF. In nucleotides, the CDR3 is TGTGCCAGCAGCCAGGGCGGCCGCGTCACTGAAGCTTTCTTT.

The J gene is TRBJ2-3, the V gene TRBV21-1; the D call of TRBD2 is as the table states it, not checked on the DNA. TRBV21-1 is recorded as a pseudogene. This CDR3 has 18 residues. The CDR3 bases are TGTGCCAGCAGCCCCCGGCTAGCGGGATGGGGTAGCACAGATACGCAGTATTTT. This codes for CASSPRLAGWGSTDTQYF.

The rearrangement joins TRBV6-2 or TRBV6-3 to TRBJ2-7; 8 nucleotides agree with TRBD1. The J segment lost 2 bases and the V segment lost 1 base, leaving 4 bases of the junction unmatched. This CDR3 comprises 15 residues. CDR1 is MNHEY, CDR2 SVGEGT, per germline. CDR3: CASSYYGTGAYEQYF. CDR3 DNA: TGTGCCAGCAGTTACTACGGGACAGGCGCCTACGAGCAGTACTTC.

This clone was seen only a few times. The CDR3 sequence: CASSLKGQAGANVLTF. CDR3 nucleotides: TGTGCCAGCAGCTTAAAGGGTCAAGCAGGGGCCAACGTCCTGACTTTC. The gene calls are TRBV7-6 and TRBJ2-6; D is undetermined. The CDR3 spans 16 residues. Trimming removed 2 bases from V and 4 bases from J, with 12 bases in between. CDR1 and CDR2 (germline): SGHVS, FNYEAQ.

This chain uses TRBV27 with TRBJ2-7; 12 positions agree with TRBD2. CDR3 size: 16 residues. With V trimmed by 4 bases and J by 4 bases, 8 bases remained unmatched. Germline-derived CDR1 and CDR2 are MNHEY and SMNVEV (reference sequence). The CDR3: CASSSGTSGRRYEQYF. The CDR3 bases are TGTGCCAGCAGTTCGGGTACTAGCGGGAGGCGATACGAGCAGTACTTC.

The gene calls are TRBV4-1 and TRBJ1-2; D gene ambiguous. Trimming removed 4 bases from V and 7 bases from J, with 16 bases in between. Germline assignment: CDR1 MGHRA and CDR2 YSYEKL. The CDR3 loop spans 14 amino acids. CDR3 sequence (DNA): TGCGCCAGCAGCCCCGGACCGGCCACGGGTGGCTACACCTTC. It codes for CASSPGPATGGYTF.

The chain couples TRBV5-1 to TRBJ2-2; no clear D gene. Per germline, CDR1 SGHRS and CDR2 YFSETQ. The V and J ends lost 0 bases and 4 bases respectively, with 4 bases between them. The CDR3 covers 13 residues. The CDR3 region is CASSLGTTGELFF. The CDR3 DNA reads TGCGCCAGCAGCTTGGGAACCACCGGGGAGCTGTTTTTT.

The chain employs TRBV5-1 and TRBJ1-1; D ambiguous. Germline assignment: CDR1 SGHRS and CDR2 YFSETQ. V was clipped by 4 bases and J by 0 bases, with 13 bases between them. The CDR3 spans 15 residues. The CDR3 coding sequence is TGCGCCAGCAGCACCAGAACAAAGGTGAACACTGAAGCTTTCTTT. Translated: CASSTRTKVNTEAFF.

V and J are TRBV4-2 and TRBJ2-2; D perhaps matches TRBD2 (6 bases). The CDR3 has 15 residues. V was shortened by 0 bases and J by 6 bases, with 11 bases between the two germline ends. Germline lookup yields CDR1 LGHNA and CDR2 YNFKEQ. CDR3 in amino acids: CASSQDRREAGELFF. Here the CDR3 DNA reads TGTGCCAGCAGCCAAGATAGGAGGGAGGCCGGGGAGCTGTTTTTT.

The chain employs TRBV7-8 and TRBJ2-4; D gene unclear. V lost 3 bases and J lost 0, with 15 bases in between. The CDR3 sequence is 17 residues long. Germline V gene sequence: CDR1 SGHVS, CDR2 FQNEAQ. CDR3 nucleotide sequence: TGTGCCAGCAGCTTTTTCCGAACGGGTCCAGCCAAAAACATTCAGTACTTC. Translating gives CASSFFRTGPAKNIQYF.

This clone has more than one count but fewer than ten. Distinct nucleotide sequences in the sample also encode this CDR3. The chain uses TRBV14 and TRBJ2-7; D remains ambiguous. Trimming removed 3 bases at V and 2 bases at J, with 2 bases between. The germline V gene has CDR1 SGHDN and CDR2 FVKESK. This CDR3 is 11 amino acids long. CDR3 loop: CASSHAYEQYF. The CDR3 region has the DNA TGTGCCAGCAGCCACGCCTACGAGCAGTACTTC.

The chain uses TRBV28 and TRBJ2-1, with 10 bases aligning to TRBD2. This CDR3 has 16 amino acids. Germline CDR1 reads MDHEN; CDR2 reads SYDVKM. With 6 bases clipped from V and 5 bases from J, the junction kept 10 bases outside the gene matches. As DNA, the CDR3 is TGTGCCAGCAGGCCCTCGGGACTAGCGAATAACAATGAGCAGTTCTTC. Its protein product is CASRPSGLANNNEQFF. Full variable domain (missing parts from reference TRBV28 and TRBJ2-1): DVKVTQSSRYLVKRTGEKVFLECVQDMDHENMFWYRQDPGLGLRLIYFSYDVKMKEKGDIPEGYSVSREKKERFSLILESASTNQTSMYLCASRPSGLANNNEQFFGPGTRLTVL.

The J gene is TRBJ2-7, the V gene TRBV3-1 (or the pseudogene TRBV3-2); D ambiguous. CDR3 length equals 14 residues. CDR1 LGHDT and CDR2 YNNKEL come from the germline V gene (reference sequence). V lost 2 bases to trimming and J lost 3 bases, with 11 bases between them. The CDR3 region has the DNA TGTGCCAGCAGCCAATCTGGGTCCAACTACGAGCAGTACTTC. The encoded protein is CASSQSGSNYEQYF.

This clone was seen only a few times. The V gene is TRBV2, the J gene TRBJ2-7; D unclear. The germline gives CDR1 SNHLY, CDR2 FYNNEI. Trimming took off 5 bases at V and 0 bases at J, with 11 bases between the two ends. This CDR3 region has 14 residues. CDR3: CASSTELISYEQYF. CDR3 in DNA: TGTGCCAGCAGTACGGAACTGATCTCCTACGAGCAGTACTTC.